The clone carrying this T cell receptor beta chain was seen more than once but under ten times. Its target is not known. The entry originates in a study of beta chain features in type 1 diabetes. About the research overall: Summed over all samples, the examined sorted cells came to roughly 110,000,000.

The V end lost 0 bases, the J end lost 7 bases, and 10 bases lay between the germline ends. Germline CDR1 SGHAT, CDR2 FQNNGV. CDR3 length: 14 residues. The entirety of the isolated RNA underwent reverse transcription, so expressed TCRB transcripts were sequenced. Approximately 4 million reads was the average for naive, central memory and regulatory T cell samples. This table comes from immunoSEQ multiplex PCR, and its TCRdb copy is limited to in-frame clones, with some not included. This table holds approximately 170,000 clones, roughly 60% found once. Purity exceeded 98% in all sorted populations. The study, taken as a whole, reports: Moderate yet significant TCRB CDR3 shortening was seen in Type 1 diabetes patients in all four CD4+ subsets. For patients, the naive, central memory and Treg TCRB repertoires appeared more alike than for healthy donors.

The sample comprised naive CD4+ T cells from blood. This receptor was identified in a man aged 30 to 45 with type 1 diabetes. The J gene is TRBJ2-1, the V gene TRBV11-2; no definite D call. CDR3: CASSLDTFSNEQFF. The CDR3 DNA follows: TGTGCCAGCAGCTTAGATACCTTTTCAAATGAGCAGTTCTTC.